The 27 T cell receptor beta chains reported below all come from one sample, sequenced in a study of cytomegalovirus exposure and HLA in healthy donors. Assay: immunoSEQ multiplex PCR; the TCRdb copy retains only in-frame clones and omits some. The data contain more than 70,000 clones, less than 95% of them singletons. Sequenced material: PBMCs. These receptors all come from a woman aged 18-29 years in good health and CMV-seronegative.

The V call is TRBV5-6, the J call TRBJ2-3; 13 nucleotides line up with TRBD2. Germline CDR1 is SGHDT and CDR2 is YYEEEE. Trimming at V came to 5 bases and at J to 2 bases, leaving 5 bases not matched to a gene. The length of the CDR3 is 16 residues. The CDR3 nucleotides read TGTGCCAGCAGGGGACTAGCGGGGTCCAACACAGATACGCAGTATTTT. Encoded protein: CASRGLAGSNTDTQYF. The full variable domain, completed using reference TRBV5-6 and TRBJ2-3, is DAGVTQSPTHLIKTRGQQVTLRCSPKSGHDTVSWYQQALGQGPQFIFQYYEEEERQRGNFPDRFSGHQFPNYSSELNVNALLLGDSALYLCASRGLAGSNTDTQYFGPGTRLTVL.

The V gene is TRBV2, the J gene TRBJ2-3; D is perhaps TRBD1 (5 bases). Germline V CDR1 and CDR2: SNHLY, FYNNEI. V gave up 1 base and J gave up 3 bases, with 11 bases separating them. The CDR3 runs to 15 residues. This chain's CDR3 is CASSEGGRATDTQYF. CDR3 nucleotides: TGTGCCAGCAGTGAAGGGGGCAGGGCAACAGATACGCAGTATTTT.

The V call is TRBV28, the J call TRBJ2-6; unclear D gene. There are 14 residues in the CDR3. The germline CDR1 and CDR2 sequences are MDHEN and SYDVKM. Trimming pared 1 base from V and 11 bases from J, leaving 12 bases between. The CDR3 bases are TGTGCCAGCAGTTTATTGGGTTATGAGGACGTCCTGACTTTC. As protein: CASSLLGYEDVLTF.

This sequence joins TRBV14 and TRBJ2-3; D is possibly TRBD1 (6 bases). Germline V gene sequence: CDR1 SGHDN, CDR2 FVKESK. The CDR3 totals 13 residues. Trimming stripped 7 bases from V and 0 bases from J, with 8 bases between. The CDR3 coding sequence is TGTGCCAGCACAGGGGTTAGCACAGATACGCAGTATTTT. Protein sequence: CASTGVSTDTQYF.

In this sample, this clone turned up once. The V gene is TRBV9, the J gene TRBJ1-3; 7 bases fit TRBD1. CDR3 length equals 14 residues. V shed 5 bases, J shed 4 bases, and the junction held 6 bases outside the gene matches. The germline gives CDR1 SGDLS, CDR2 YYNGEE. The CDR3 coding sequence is TGTGCCAGCAGTTACGGGACAGAAGGAAACACCATATATTTT. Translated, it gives CASSYGTEGNTIYF.

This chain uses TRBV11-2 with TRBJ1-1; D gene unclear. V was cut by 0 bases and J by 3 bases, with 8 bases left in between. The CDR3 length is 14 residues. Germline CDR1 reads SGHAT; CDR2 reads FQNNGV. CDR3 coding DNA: TGTGCCAGCAGCTTAGACAGATATGACACTGAAGCTTTCTTT. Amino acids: CASSLDRYDTEAFF.

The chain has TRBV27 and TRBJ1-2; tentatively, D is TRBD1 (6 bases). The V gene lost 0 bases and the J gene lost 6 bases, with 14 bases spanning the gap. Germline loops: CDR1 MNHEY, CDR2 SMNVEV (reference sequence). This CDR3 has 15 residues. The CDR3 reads CASSLSWAGENGYTF. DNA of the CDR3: TGTGCCAGCAGTTTATCGTGGGCAGGGGAGAATGGCTACACCTTC.

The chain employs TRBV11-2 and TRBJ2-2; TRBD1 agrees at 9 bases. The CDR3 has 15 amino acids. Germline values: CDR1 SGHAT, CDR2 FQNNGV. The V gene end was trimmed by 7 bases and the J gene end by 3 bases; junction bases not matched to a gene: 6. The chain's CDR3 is CASKTGGYDTGELFF. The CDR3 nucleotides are TGTGCCAGCAAAACAGGGGGCTACGACACCGGGGAGCTGTTTTTT.

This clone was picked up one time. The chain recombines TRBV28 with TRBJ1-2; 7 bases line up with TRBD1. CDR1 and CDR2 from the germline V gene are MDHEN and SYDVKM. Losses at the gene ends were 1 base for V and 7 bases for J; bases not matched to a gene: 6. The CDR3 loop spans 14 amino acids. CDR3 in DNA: TGTGCCAGCAGTTTATTAGCACAGGGGACTGGCTACACCTTC. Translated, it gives CASSLLAQGTGYTF.

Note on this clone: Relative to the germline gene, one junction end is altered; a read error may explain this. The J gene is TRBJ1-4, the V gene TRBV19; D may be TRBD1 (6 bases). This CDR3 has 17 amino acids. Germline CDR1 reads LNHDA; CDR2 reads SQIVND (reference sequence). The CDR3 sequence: CASTISRGRSTNEKLFF. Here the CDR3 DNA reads TGTGCCAGTACTATATCAAGGGGGAGATCAACTAATGAAAAACTGTTTTTT.

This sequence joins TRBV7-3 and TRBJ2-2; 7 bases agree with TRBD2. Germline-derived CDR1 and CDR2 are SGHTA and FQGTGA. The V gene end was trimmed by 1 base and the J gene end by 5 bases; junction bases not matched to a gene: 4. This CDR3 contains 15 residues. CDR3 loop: CASSLRPGGTGELFF. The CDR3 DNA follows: TGTGCCAGCAGCTTAAGACCCGGGGGGACCGGGGAGCTGTTTTTT.

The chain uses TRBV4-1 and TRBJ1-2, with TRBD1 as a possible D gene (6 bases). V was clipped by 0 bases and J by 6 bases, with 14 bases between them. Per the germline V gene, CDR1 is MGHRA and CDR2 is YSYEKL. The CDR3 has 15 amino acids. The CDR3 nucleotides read TGCGCCAGCAGCCAAGAGGACAGCATACTTCATGGCTACACCTTC. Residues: CASSQEDSILHGYTF.

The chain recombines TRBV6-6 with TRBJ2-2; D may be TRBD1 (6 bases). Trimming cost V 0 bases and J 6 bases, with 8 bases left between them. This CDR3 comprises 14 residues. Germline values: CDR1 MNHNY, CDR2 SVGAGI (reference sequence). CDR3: CASSYSQGPGELFF. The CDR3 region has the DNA TGTGCCAGCAGTTACTCACAGGGCCCCGGGGAGCTGTTTTTT.

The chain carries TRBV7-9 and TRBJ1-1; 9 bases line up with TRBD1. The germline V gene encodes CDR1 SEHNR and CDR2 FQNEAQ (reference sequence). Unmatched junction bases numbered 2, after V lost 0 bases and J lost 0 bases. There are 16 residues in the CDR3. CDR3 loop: CASSLAGQGLNTEAFF. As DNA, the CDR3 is TGTGCCAGCAGCTTAGCCGGACAGGGGTTGAACACTGAAGCTTTCTTT.

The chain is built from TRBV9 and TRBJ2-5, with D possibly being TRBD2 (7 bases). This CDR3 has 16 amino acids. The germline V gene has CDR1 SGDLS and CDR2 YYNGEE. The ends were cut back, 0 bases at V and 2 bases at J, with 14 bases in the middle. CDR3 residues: CASSVAGGPLQETQYF. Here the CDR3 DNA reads TGTGCCAGCAGCGTAGCCGGGGGGCCTCTTCAAGAGACCCAGTACTTC.

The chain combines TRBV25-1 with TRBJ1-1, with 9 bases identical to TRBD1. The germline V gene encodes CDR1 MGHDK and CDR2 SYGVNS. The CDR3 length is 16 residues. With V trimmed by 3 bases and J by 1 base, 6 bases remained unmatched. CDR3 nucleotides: TGTGCCAGCAGTGACCCCGGGACAGGGTCGAACACTGAAGCTTTCTTT. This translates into CASSDPGTGSNTEAFF. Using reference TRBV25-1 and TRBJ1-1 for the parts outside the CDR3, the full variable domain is EADIYQTPRYLVIGTGKKITLECSQTMGHDKMYWYQQDPGMELHLIHYSYGVNSTEKGDLSSESTVSRIRTEHFPLTLESARPSHTSQYLCASSDPGTGSNTEAFFGQGTRLTVV.

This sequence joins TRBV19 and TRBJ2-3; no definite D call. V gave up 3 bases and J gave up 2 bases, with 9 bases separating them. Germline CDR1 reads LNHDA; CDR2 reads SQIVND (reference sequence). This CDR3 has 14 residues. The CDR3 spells CASSIGDFTDTQYF. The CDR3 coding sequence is TGTGCCAGTAGTATCGGTGACTTCACAGATACGCAGTATTTT. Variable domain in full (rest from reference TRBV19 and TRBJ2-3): DGGITQSPKYLFRKEGQNVTLSCEQNLNHDAMYWYRQDPGQGLRLIYYSQIVNDFQKGDIAEGYSVSREKKESFPLTVTSAQKNPTAFYLCASSIGDFTDTQYFGPGTRLTVL.

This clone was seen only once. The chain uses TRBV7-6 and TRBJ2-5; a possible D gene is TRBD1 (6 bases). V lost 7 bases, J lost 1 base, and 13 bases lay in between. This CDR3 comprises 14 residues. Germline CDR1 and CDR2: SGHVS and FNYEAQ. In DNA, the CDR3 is TGTGCCAGCACCGGACAGACCAGCCAAGAGACCCAGTACTTC. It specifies CASTGQTSQETQYF.

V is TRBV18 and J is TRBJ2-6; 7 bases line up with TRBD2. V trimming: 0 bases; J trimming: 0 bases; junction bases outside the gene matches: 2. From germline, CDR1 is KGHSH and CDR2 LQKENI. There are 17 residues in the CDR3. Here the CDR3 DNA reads TGTGCCAGCTCACCACCGGGAGGGAGCTCTGGGGCCAACGTCCTGACTTTC. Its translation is CASSPPGGSSGANVLTF.

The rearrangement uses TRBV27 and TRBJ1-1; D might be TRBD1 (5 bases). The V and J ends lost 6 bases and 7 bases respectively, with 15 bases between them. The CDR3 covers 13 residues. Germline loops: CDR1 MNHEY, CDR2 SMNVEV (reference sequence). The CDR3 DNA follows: TGTGCCAGCAGGCCCGGGGGAGGGAATGAAGCTTTCTTT. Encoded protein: CASRPGGGNEAFF.

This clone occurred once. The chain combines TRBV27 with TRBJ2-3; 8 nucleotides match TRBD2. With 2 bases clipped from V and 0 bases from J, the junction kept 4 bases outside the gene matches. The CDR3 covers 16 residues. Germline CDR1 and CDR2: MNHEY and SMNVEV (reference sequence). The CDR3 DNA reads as TGTGCCAGCAGTTTACCAGTAGCGGGAAGCACAGATACGCAGTATTTT. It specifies CASSLPVAGSTDTQYF.

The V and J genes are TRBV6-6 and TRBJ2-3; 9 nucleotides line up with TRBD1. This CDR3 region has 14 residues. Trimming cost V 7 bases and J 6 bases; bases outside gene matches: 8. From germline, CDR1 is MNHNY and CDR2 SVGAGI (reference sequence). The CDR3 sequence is CASNYLQGADTQYF. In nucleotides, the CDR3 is TGTGCCAGCAACTACTTACAGGGGGCTGATACGCAGTATTTT.

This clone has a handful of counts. The CDR3 reads CAWSARAGGGELFF. In DNA form, the CDR3 reads TGTGCCTGGAGTGCTCGAGCGGGAGGGGGGGAGCTGTTTTTT. The V gene is TRBV30, the J gene TRBJ2-2; 10 nucleotides match TRBD2. The CDR3 spans 14 residues. The V and J ends lost 1 base and 8 bases, in that order; junction bases with no gene match: 4. The germline V gene has CDR1 GTSNPN and CDR2 SVGIG (reference sequence).

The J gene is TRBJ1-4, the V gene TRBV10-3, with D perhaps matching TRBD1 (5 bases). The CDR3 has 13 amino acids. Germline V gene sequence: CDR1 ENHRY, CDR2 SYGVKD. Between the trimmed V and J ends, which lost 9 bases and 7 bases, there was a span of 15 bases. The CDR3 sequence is CAIGGERGEKLFF. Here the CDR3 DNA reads TGTGCCATTGGGGGGGAGAGGGGTGAAAAACTGTTTTTT.

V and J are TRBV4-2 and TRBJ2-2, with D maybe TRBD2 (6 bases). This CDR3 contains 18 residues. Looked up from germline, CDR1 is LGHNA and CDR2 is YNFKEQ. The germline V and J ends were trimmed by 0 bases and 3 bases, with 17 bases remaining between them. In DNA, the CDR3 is TGTGCCAGCAGCCAAGATTTGGCGGGACCCGTAGACACCGGGGAGCTGTTTTTT. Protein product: CASSQDLAGPVDTGELFF.

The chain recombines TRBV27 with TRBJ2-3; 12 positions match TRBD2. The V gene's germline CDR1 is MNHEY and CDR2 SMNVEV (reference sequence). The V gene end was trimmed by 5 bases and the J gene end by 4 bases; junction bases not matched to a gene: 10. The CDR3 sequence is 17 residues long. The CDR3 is CASSPWTSGIDPDTQYF. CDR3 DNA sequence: TGTGCCAGCAGTCCCTGGACTAGCGGGATAGATCCAGATACGCAGTATTTT.

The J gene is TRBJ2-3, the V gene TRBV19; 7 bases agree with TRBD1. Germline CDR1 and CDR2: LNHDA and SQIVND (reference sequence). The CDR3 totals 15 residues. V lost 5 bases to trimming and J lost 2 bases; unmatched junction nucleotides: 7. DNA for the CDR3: TGTGCCAGTAGTGTAACAGGGGACCCCACAGATACGCAGTATTTT. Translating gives CASSVTGDPTDTQYF.